Below are 20 T cell receptor beta chains sequenced from a single sample in a study of T cell responses to AZD1222 COVID-19 vaccine. Clones were sequenced by immunoSEQ multiplex PCR, and TCRdb holds only the in-frame ones, with some missing. Of around 180,000 clones in the sample, around 90% are singletons; the top ten hold 2.6%. This specimen was peripheral blood, taken on day 0 of AZD1222 vaccination. The source is an adult in good health.

In its sample, this clone was seen once. The chain is built from TRBV29-1 and TRBJ2-5; D possibly matches TRBD1 or TRBD2 (5 bases each). Trimming left V 7 bases short and J 0 bases short, with 9 bases between. This CDR3 has 12 amino acids. Germline CDR1 and CDR2: SQVTM and ANQGSEA. The chain's CDR3 is CSGWGNQETQYF. In nucleotides, the CDR3 is TGCAGCGGTTGGGGGAACCAAGAGACCCAGTACTTC.

This chain links TRBV4-1 with TRBJ2-7; TRBD2 matches 7 bases. Looked up from germline, CDR1 is MGHRA and CDR2 is YSYEKL. The V gene end was trimmed by 7 bases and the J gene end by 6 bases; junction bases not matched to a gene: 18. This CDR3 is 16 amino acids long. The CDR3 DNA sequence: TGCGCCAGCACACGGGGGGAGGGTCTTCAGGCGGGCGAGCAGTACTTC. It yields the protein CASTRGEGLQAGEQYF.

This chain links TRBV18 with TRBJ2-1; 11 bases agree with TRBD2. Trimming removed 3 bases from V and 14 bases from J; junction bases left unmatched: 9. CDR1 is KGHSH, CDR2 LQKENI, per germline. This CDR3 spans 14 amino acids. As DNA, the CDR3 is TGTGCCAGCTCACCTGGGACTAGCGGACAGGAGAAGTTCTTC. Translated: CASSPGTSGQEKFF.

J is TRBJ2-1 and V is TRBV11-3, with 7 bases lining up with TRBD2. V lost 6 bases, J lost 2 bases, and 10 bases stayed unmatched. CDR1 and CDR2 (germline): SGHNT, YENEEA. This CDR3 has 16 amino acids. The CDR3 here is CASSHPREDAYNEQFF. The CDR3 DNA is TGTGCCAGCAGTCACCCTCGGGAGGACGCCTACAATGAGCAGTTCTTC.

The gene calls are TRBV28 and TRBJ2-6, with a weak D call TRBD1 (6 bases). CDR1 and CDR2 (germline): MDHEN, SYDVKM. V was clipped by 5 bases and J by 2 bases, with 7 bases between them. The CDR3 covers 14 residues. CDR3: CASSGGAGANVLTF. The CDR3 DNA reads TGTGCCAGCAGTGGGGGCGCTGGGGCCAACGTCCTGACTTTC.

V usage is TRBV5-1 and J usage is TRBJ1-1; 8 nucleotides agree with TRBD1. With V trimmed by 3 bases and J by 5 bases, 12 bases remained unmatched. Germline assignment: CDR1 SGHRS and CDR2 YFSETQ. The CDR3 has 16 residues. CDR3: CASSSMLGTGRTEAFF. The CDR3 nucleotides read TGCGCCAGCAGCTCAATGCTAGGGACAGGAAGAACTGAAGCTTTCTTT.

J is TRBJ2-7 and V is TRBV30; D is possibly TRBD1 (5 bases). Germline V gene data show CDR1 as GTSNPN and CDR2 as SVGIG (reference sequence). V was trimmed by 8 bases and J by 7 bases, leaving 18 bases between them. The CDR3 is 12 amino acids. The CDR3 DNA reads TGTGCCACGGAATCAGGGCTTCGAGAGCAGTACTTC. Its protein product is CATESGLREQYF.

The CDR3 sequence: CASSSGLISGNTIYF. CDR3 bases: TGTGCCAGCAGTTCGGGACTGATCTCTGGAAACACCATATATTTT. The rearrangement links TRBV6-6 to TRBJ1-3; the D gene is possibly TRBD1 (5 bases). With 4 bases removed from V and 0 bases from J, the gap between germline ends came to 10 bases. This CDR3 spans 15 amino acids. CDR1 MNHNY and CDR2 SVGAGI come from the germline V gene (reference sequence).

The gene calls are TRBV7-9 and TRBJ2-1, with TRBD1 as a possible D gene (5 bases). V lost 2 bases, J lost 2 bases, and 22 bases lay in between. CDR3 size: 19 residues. Germline V gene data show CDR1 as SEHNR and CDR2 as FQNEAQ (reference sequence). In nucleotides, the CDR3 is TGTGCCAGCAGCTTAACCGATCGTAAGACAGCCGATCCCTACAATGAGCAGTTCTTC. Its protein product is CASSLTDRKTADPYNEQFF.

This chain links TRBV6-6 with TRBJ1-1, with D uncertain. Trimming removed 9 bases from V and 3 bases from J, with 8 bases in between. This CDR3 comprises 11 residues. Germline assignment: CDR1 MNHNY and CDR2 SVGAGI (reference sequence). The CDR3 spells CARGGDTEAFF. CDR3 coding DNA: TGTGCCAGGGGAGGTGACACTGAAGCTTTCTTT.

The chain employs TRBV29-1 and TRBJ2-7; D perhaps matches TRBD2 (6 bases). Germline CDR1 and CDR2: SQVTM and ANQGSEA. With 5 bases removed from V and 6 bases from J, the gap between germline ends came to 17 bases. This CDR3 has 13 residues. CDR3 in amino acids: CSVSRGAGSEQYF. The CDR3 DNA is TGCAGCGTTTCTAGGGGAGCCGGGAGCGAGCAGTACTTC.

This clone was seen a single time. The rearrangement joins TRBV9 to TRBJ2-1; tentatively, D is TRBD1 or TRBD2 (6 bases each). Germline V lookup: CDR1 SGDLS, CDR2 YYNGEE. The CDR3 sequence is 13 residues long. Trimming cost V 1 base and J 8 bases, with 10 bases left between them. CDR3 amino acids: CASSVRGVDEQFF. The CDR3 nucleotides are TGTGCCAGCAGCGTAAGGGGGGTGGATGAGCAGTTCTTC.

The rearrangement links TRBV5-1 to TRBJ2-5; maybe TRBD2 (6 bases). Looked up from germline, CDR1 is SGHRS and CDR2 is YFSETQ. This CDR3 comprises 16 residues. V gave up 0 bases and J gave up 2 bases, with 14 bases separating them. Here the CDR3 DNA reads TGCGCCAGCAGCTTGGGACAGCCTGGGGGGCAAGAGACCCAGTACTTC. Translating it yields CASSLGQPGGQETQYF.

The table lists this clone with a count of one. DNA of the CDR3: TGTGCCAGCAGTGAGGGGACAGGGGAAACCTACGAGCAGTACTTC. Translated, it gives CASSEGTGETYEQYF. The rearrangement uses TRBV6-1 and TRBJ2-7, with 10 bases that match TRBD1. Per the germline V gene, CDR1 is MNHNS and CDR2 is SASEGT. The CDR3 totals 15 residues. The V gene end was trimmed by 3 bases and the J gene end by 2 bases; junction bases not matched to a gene: 4.

The rearrangement links TRBV3-1 (or the pseudogene TRBV3-2) to TRBJ2-7; TRBD2 agrees at 8 bases. Germline V gene sequence: CDR1 LGHDT, CDR2 YNNKEL (reference sequence). The CDR3 is 15 amino acids. The J segment lost 2 bases and the V segment lost 4 bases, leaving 7 bases of the junction unmatched. The DNA for the CDR3 is TGTGCCAGCAGCCGGGGACTAGTGGGACCCTACGAGCAGTACTTC. Amino acid sequence: CASSRGLVGPYEQYF.

The rearrangement uses TRBV3-1 (or the pseudogene TRBV3-2) and TRBJ2-1; D unresolved. Trimming pared 4 bases from V and 6 bases from J, leaving 10 bases between. Germline V gene data show CDR1 as LGHDT and CDR2 as YNNKEL (reference sequence). There are 13 residues in the CDR3. The CDR3: CASSPTGINEQFF. DNA for the CDR3: TGTGCCAGCAGCCCGACTGGAATCAATGAGCAGTTCTTC.

The chain links TRBV5-4 to TRBJ2-5, with D possibly TRBD2 on 6 matching bases. CDR1 is SGHNT and CDR2 is YYREEE in the germline V gene (reference sequence). V was pared by 6 bases and J by 4 bases, with 13 bases between. This CDR3 comprises 13 residues. The CDR3 DNA reads as TGTGCCAGCACCCTCCTGGGGGGAGAGACCCAGTACTTC. Protein: CASTLLGGETQYF.

The CDR3 DNA follows: TGTGGCACTCCGCTAGCGGGAGCCAGCACCGGGGAGCTGTTTTTT. Protein product: CGTPLAGASTGELFF. The rearrangement uses TRBV2 and TRBJ2-2; 10 bases align to TRBD2. The CDR3 sequence is 15 residues long. Germline V lookup: CDR1 SNHLY, CDR2 FYNNEI.

The chain is built from TRBV28 and TRBJ1-2; D is unclear. The V end lost 1 base, the J end lost 0 bases, and 9 bases lay between the germline ends. CDR1 is MDHEN, CDR2 SYDVKM, per germline. The CDR3 is made up of 15 amino acids. CDR3 region: CASSLSALANYGYTF. Here the CDR3 DNA reads TGTGCCAGCAGTTTATCGGCCCTGGCTAACTATGGCTACACCTTC.

In regard to this clone: A junction boundary mismatches the germline segment, possibly from a read error. The chain uses TRBV19 and TRBJ1-2; 9 nucleotides line up with TRBD1. Germline V gene lookup returns CDR1 LNHDA and CDR2 SQIVND (reference sequence). This CDR3 region has 12 residues. CDR3 region: CAGEGQGSPPIF. The CDR3 region has the DNA TGTGCCGGCGAAGGACAGGGGAGCCCCCCCATCTTC.